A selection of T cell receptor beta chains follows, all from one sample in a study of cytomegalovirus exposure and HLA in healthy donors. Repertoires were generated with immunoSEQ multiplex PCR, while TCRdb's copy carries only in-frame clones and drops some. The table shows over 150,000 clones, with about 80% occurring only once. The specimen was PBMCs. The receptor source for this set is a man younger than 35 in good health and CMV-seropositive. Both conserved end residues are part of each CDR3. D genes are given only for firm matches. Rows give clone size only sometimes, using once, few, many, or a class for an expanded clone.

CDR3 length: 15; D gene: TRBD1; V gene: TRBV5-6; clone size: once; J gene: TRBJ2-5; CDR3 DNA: TGTGCCAGCAGCTTCCCCACAACAGGGGAAGAGACCCAGTACTTC; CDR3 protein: CASSFPTTGEETQYF
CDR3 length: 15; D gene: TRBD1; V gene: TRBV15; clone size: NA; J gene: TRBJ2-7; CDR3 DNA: TGTGCCACCAGCAGAGGGACAGGGGCTTCCTACGAGCAGTACTTC; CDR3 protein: CATSRGTGASYEQYF
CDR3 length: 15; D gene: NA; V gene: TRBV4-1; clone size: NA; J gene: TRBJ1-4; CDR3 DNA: TGCGCCAGCAGCCAAGCCCCGGGGGGGCGCGAAAAACTGTTTTTT; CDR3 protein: CASSQAPGGREKLFF
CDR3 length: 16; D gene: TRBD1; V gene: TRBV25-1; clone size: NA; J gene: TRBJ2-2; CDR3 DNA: TGTGCCAGCAGTGACCCAGGGGGCGAGAATGCCGGGGAGCTGTTTTTT; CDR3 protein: CASSDPGGENAGELFF
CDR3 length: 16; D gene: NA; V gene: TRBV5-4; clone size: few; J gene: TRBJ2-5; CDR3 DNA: TGTGCCAGCAGCTTGGGGAGTTCCTCGTACCAAGAGACCCAGTACTTC; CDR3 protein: CASSLGSSSYQETQYF
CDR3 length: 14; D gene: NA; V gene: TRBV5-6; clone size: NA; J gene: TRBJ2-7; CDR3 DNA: TGTGCCAGCAGCTTGCGGGGTGTGGTTTACGAGCAGTACTTC; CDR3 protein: CASSLRGVVYEQYF
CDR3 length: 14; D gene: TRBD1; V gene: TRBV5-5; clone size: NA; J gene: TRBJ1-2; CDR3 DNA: TGTGCCAGCAGCGGACAGGCCTCATTTTATGGCTACACCTTC; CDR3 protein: CASSGQASFYGYTF
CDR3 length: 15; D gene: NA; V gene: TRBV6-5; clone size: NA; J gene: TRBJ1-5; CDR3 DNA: TGTGCCAGCAGTTACTCACGGGGAGGCAATCAGCCCCAGCATTTT; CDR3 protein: CASSYSRGGNQPQHF
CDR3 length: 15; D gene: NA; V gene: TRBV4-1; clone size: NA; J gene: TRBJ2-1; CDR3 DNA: TGCGCCAGCAGCCAAGATTTACCCCGGTACAATGAGCAGTTCTTC; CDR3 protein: CASSQDLPRYNEQFF
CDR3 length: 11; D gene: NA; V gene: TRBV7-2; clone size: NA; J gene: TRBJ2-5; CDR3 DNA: TGTGCCAGCAGCTTAGTAGAGGCCCAGTACTTC; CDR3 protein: CASSLVEAQYF
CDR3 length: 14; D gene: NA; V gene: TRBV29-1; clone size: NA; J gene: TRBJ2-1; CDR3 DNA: TGCAGCGTTGCCCCTTGGAGCTCCTACAATGAGCAGTTCTTC; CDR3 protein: CSVAPWSSYNEQFF
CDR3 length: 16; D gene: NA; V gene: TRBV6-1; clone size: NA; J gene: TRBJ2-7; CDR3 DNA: TGTGCCAGCAGTGAAGCGGGGCCAGGGTTCCCCTACGAGCAGTACTTC; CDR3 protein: CASSEAGPGFPYEQYF
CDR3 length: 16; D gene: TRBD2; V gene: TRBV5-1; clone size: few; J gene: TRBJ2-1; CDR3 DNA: TGCGCCAGCAGCTTGGCATGGGGACTAGTATCCAATGAGCAGTTCTTC; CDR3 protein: CASSLAWGLVSNEQFF
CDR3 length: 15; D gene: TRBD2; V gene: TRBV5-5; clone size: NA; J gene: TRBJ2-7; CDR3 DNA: TGTGCCAGCAGATATACTAGCGGGAGTGTTGACGAGCAGTACTTC; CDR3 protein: CASRYTSGSVDEQYF
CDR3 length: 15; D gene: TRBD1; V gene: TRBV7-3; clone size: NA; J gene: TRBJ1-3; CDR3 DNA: TGTGCCAGCAGCTCTTTAGGACAGGGTGGAAACACCATATATTTT; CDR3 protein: CASSSLGQGGNTIYF
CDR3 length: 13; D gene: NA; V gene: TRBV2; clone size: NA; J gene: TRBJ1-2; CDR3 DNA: TGTGCCAGCAGTGAAGCGCGGGCTTATGGCTACACCTTC; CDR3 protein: CASSEARAYGYTF
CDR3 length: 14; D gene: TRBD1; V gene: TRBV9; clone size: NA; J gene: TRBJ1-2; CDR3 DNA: TGTGCCAGCAGCGGAGATGACAGGGCCTATGGCTACACCTTC; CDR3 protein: CASSGDDRAYGYTF
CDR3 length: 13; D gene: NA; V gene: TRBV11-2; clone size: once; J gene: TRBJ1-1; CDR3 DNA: TGTGCCAGCAGCACACAGAATCGCGCTGAAGCTTTCTTT; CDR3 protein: CASSTQNRAEAFF
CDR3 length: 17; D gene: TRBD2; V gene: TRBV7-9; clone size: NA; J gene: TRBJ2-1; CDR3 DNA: TGTGCCAGCAGCGACCGAACTAGCGGGGGGGCCGCAGCTGAGCAGTTCTTC; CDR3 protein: CASSDRTSGGAAAEQFF
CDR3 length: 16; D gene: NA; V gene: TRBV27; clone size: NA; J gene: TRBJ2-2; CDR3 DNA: TGTGCCAGCAGTCCCGGATACGGACAGAACACCGGGGAGCTGTTTTTT; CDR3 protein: CASSPGYGQNTGELFF
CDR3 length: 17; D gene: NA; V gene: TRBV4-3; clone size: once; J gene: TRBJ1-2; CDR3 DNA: TGCGCCAGCAGCCAAGAGGCGCCAGGGCGGACCATCTATGGCTACACCTTC; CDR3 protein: CASSQEAPGRTIYGYTF
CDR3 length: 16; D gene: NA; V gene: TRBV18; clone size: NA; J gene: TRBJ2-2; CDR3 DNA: TGTGCCAGCTCACCAAGTATCCGACGGGACACCGGGGAGCTGTTTTTT; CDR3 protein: CASSPSIRRDTGELFF
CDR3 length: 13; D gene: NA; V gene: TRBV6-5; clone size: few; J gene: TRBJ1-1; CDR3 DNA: TGTGCCAGCAGTCCGGCAGGTTACACTGAAGCTTTCTTT; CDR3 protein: CASSPAGYTEAFF
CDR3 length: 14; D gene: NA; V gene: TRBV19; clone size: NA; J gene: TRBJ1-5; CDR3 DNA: TGTGCCAGTAGCGACCGGGGTATTGATCAGCCCCAGCATTTT; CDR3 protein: CASSDRGIDQPQHF
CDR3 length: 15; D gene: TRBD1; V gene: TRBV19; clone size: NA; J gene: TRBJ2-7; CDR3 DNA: TGTGCCAGTAGTATCTTCTCCAGGGGGCCCTACGAGCAGTACTTC; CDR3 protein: CASSIFSRGPYEQYF
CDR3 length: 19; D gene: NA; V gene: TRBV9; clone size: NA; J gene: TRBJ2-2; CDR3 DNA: TGTGCCAGCAGGGCGCCGAGGACAAGGATGCACTCGAACACCGGGGAGCTGTTTTTT; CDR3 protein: CASRAPRTRMHSNTGELFF
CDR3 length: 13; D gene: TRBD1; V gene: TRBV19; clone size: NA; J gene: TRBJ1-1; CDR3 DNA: TGTGCCAGTAGAGGACAGGGACACACTGAAGCTTTCTTT; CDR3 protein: CASRGQGHTEAFF
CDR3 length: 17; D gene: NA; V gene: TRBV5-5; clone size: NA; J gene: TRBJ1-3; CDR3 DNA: TGTGCCAGCAGCTTGGTCGACTTAACTTTCTCTGGAAACACCATATATTTT; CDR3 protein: CASSLVDLTFSGNTIYF
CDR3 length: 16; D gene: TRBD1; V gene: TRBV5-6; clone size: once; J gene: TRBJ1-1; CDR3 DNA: TGTGCCAGCAGCTTTGGACAGGGGGCGCCGGGCACTGAAGCTTTCTTT; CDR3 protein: CASSFGQGAPGTEAFF
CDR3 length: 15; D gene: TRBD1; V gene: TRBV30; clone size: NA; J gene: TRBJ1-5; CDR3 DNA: TGTGCCTCCCCTACCCCCGGGACAGTCAATCAGCCCCAGCATTTT; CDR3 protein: CASPTPGTVNQPQHF
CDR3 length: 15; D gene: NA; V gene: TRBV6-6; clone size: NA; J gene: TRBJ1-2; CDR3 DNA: TGTGCCAGCAGTCCAGAACCGGGGGCTAACTATGGCTACACCTTC; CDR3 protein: CASSPEPGANYGYTF
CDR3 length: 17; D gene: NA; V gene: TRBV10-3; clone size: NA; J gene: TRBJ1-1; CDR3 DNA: TGTGCCATCAGTGAGTCGTGGTCTTTTGACAGGAACACTGAAGCTTTCTTT; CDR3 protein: CAISESWSFDRNTEAFF
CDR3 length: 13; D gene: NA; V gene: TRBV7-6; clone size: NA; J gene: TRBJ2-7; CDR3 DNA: TGTGCCAGCAGCCCCGGGATTAGCTACGAGCAGTACTTC; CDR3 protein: CASSPGISYEQYF
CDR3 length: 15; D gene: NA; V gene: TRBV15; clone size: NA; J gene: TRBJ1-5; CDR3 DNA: TGTGCCACCAGCAGAGATTGGGAGAGCAATCAGCCCCAGCATTTT; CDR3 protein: CATSRDWESNQPQHF
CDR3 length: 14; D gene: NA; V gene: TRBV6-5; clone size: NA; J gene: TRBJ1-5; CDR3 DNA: TGTGCCAGTGGGGCAGTGGCAAGCAATCAGCCCCAGCATTTT; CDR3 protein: CASGAVASNQPQHF
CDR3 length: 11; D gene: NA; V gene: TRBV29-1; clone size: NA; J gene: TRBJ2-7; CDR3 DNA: TGCAGCGTTGGCAGGGCCTACGAGCAGTACTTC; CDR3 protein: CSVGRAYEQYF
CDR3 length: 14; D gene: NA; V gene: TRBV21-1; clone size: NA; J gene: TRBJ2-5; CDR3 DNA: TGTGCCAGCAGCATACGACACCGGCGAGAGACCCAGTACTTC; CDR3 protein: CASSIRHRRETQYF
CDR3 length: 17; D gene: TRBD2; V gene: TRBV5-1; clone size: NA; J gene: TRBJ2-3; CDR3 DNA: TGCGCCAGCAGCTTGGCCGGGACTAGCGGGGCCACAGATACGCAGTATTTT; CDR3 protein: CASSLAGTSGATDTQYF
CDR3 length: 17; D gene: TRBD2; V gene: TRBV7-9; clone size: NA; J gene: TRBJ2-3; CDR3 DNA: TGTGCCAGCAGCTTAGAGGTAGCGGGGGTTGGAACAGATACGCAGTATTTT; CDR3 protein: CASSLEVAGVGTDTQYF
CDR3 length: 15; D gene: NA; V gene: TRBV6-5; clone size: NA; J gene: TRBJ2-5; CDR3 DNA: TGTGCCAGCAGTTACTCGAGCAGGGGCAGCGAGACCCAGTACTTC; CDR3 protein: CASSYSSRGSETQYF
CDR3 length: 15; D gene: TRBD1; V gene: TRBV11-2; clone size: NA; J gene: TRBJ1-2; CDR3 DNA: TGTGCCAGCAGCTTGGCGGGACAGACTAACTATGGCTACACCTTC; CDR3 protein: CASSLAGQTNYGYTF
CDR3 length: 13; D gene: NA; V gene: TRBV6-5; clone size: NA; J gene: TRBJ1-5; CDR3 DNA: TGTGCCAGCAGTTATAGTGGTGATCAGCCCCAGCATTTT; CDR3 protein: CASSYSGDQPQHF